This entry is about one T cell receptor (beta chain). Antigen: not known. This sample is part of a study of beta chain features in type 1 diabetes. Across the study: The study examined 90 million to 130 million sorted cells across all samples. Study-level points and caveats: Researchers caution that PCR might favor shorter templates, equally among patients and controls. In every one of the four CD4+ subsets, TCRB CDR3s were moderately but significantly shorter in Type 1 diabetes patients. Reduced insertions and increased deletions marked VDJ junctions in type 1 diabetes patients.

The sequenced template was cDNA made from the entire isolated RNA. Assay: immunoSEQ multiplex PCR; the TCRdb copy retains only in-frame clones and omits some. Among around 160,000 clones, approximately 62% were seen once, and the ten largest hold roughly 0.089%. The sequence derives from a man under 40 with type 1 diabetes. The sequenced sample consisted of naive CD4+ T cells from blood.

As DNA, the CDR3 is TGTGCCAGCAGTGAAGACAGGGCTTATCAGCCCCAGCATTTT. It is translated as CASSEDRAYQPQHF. V gene TRBV2 combines with J gene TRBJ1-5; a weak D match, TRBD1 (6 bases). V was trimmed by 1 base and J by 5 bases, leaving 9 bases between them. CDR1 is SNHLY, CDR2 FYNNEI, per germline. The CDR3 length is 14 residues. Complete variable domain (other parts from reference TRBV2 and TRBJ1-5): EPEVTQTPSHQVTQMGQEVILRCVPISNHLYFYWYRQILGQKVEFLVSFYNNEISEKSEIFDDQFSVERPDGSNFTLKIRSTKLEDSAMYFCASSEDRAYQPQHFGDGTRLSIL.